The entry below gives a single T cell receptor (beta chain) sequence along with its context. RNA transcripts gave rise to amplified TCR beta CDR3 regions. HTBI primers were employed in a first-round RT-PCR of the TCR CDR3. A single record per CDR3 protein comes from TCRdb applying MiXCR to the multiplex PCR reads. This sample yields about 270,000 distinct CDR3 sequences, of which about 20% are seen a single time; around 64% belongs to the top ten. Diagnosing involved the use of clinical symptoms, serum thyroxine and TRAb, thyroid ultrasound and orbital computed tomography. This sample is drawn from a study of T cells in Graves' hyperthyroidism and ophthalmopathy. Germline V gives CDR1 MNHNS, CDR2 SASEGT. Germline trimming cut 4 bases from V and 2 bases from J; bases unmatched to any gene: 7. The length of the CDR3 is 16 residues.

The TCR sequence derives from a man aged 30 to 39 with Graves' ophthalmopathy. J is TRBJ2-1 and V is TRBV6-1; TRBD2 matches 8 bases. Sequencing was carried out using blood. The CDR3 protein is CASSAGRAPAYNEQFF. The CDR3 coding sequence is TGTGCCAGCAGTGCCGGGAGGGCCCCGGCCTACAATGAGCAGTTCTTC.